This entry lists 21 T cell receptor beta chains sequenced from one sample in a study of response to subunit inactivated influenza vaccine. TCRdb itself ran the RT-PCR reads through MiXCR, one entry per CDR3 protein. The sample has about 190,000 distinct CDR3 sequences, approximately 15% seen once. This specimen was CD8+ T cells sorted from PBMCs, taken less than 6 days after vaccination. Every receptor here comes from a man aged 50 or older who received an inactivated influenza vaccine.

The sample holds a few counts of this clonotype. The chain is built from TRBV4-1 and TRBJ2-5; D call uncertain. The germline V gene encodes CDR1 MGHRA and CDR2 YSYEKL. V gave up 1 base and J gave up 4 bases, with 16 bases separating them. The CDR3 sequence is 16 residues long. The CDR3 DNA reads as TGCGCCAGCAGCCAAGTATGGCAAAGAGAAATAGAGACCCAGTACTTC. Residues: CASSQVWQREIETQYF.

This clonotype was recorded at least ten times. The gene calls are TRBV4-3 and TRBJ2-7; D may be TRBD1 or TRBD2 (6 bases each). Deletions cut 3 bases from V and 6 bases from J, with 12 bases between. This CDR3 comprises 13 residues. CDR1 is LGHNA and CDR2 is YSLEER in the germline V gene. The CDR3, as DNA: TGCGCCAGCAGCCATTCACGGGGGCGCGAGCAGTACTTC. Translating it yields CASSHSRGREQYF.

CDR3 loop: CASSYRRIGAQNSPLHF. The CDR3 bases are TGTGCCAGCAGCTACCGTCGAATCGGGGCCCAGAATTCACCCCTCCACTTT. The chain joins TRBV7-2 to TRBJ1-6; D is possibly TRBD1 (5 bases). CDR3 size: 17 residues. Germline V gives CDR1 SGHTA, CDR2 FQGNSA. V lost 4 bases, J lost 7 bases, and 20 bases lay in between.

As DNA, the CDR3 is TGTGCCAGCAGTACATCGGGACAGGGCATCTTCTACACCTTC. It yields the protein CASSTSGQGIFYTF. The chain carries TRBV12-3 or TRBV12-4 and TRBJ1-2; 9 nucleotides match TRBD1. V was clipped by 5 bases and J by 10 bases; unmatched bases: 11. This CDR3 contains 14 residues.

J is TRBJ2-1 and V is TRBV29-1; 11 nucleotides match TRBD2. After removal of 1 base from V and 6 bases from J, the junction contained 17 bases not matched to a gene. This CDR3 has 19 amino acids. Germline V gives CDR1 SQVTM, CDR2 ANQGSEA. CDR3 in amino acids: CSVEGVPGLAVQKVNEQFF. In DNA form, the CDR3 reads TGCAGCGTTGAAGGGGTGCCGGGACTAGCGGTTCAAAAGGTCAATGAGCAGTTCTTC.

The rearrangement joins TRBV12-3 or TRBV12-4 to TRBJ1-4, with 9 bases fitting TRBD1. With 9 bases clipped from V and 4 bases from J, the junction kept 9 bases outside the gene matches. CDR3 length equals 15 residues. The CDR3 region is CASHTGQGNNEKLFF. CDR3 coding DNA: TGTGCCAGTCATACGGGACAGGGTAATAATGAAAAACTGTTTTTT.

This chain joins TRBV7-2 and TRBJ1-1; D might be TRBD1 (5 bases). CDR3 size: 14 residues. The germline V and J ends were trimmed by 4 bases and 5 bases, with 14 bases remaining between them. The germline gives CDR1 SGHTA, CDR2 FQGNSA. The CDR3, as DNA: TGTGCCAGCAGCTGGACGGCCTGGGGGACTGAAGCTTTCTTT. Translation: CASSWTAWGTEAFF.

The rearrangement links TRBV4-3 to TRBJ2-7, with a tentative D call TRBD2 (5 bases). V lost 4 bases, J lost 2 bases, and 9 bases lay in between. Per the germline V gene, CDR1 is LGHNA and CDR2 is YSLEER. This CDR3 spans 13 amino acids. The chain's CDR3 is CASSPQRTYEQYF. CDR3 nucleotide sequence: TGCGCCAGCAGCCCTCAGCGGACCTACGAGCAGTACTTC.

There are many counts of this clonotype. The V call is TRBV28, the J call TRBJ1-1; D is undetermined. The ends were cut back, 6 bases at V and 1 base at J, with 9 bases in the middle. Germline V lookup: CDR1 MDHEN, CDR2 SYDVKM. The CDR3 covers 13 residues. In nucleotides, the CDR3 is TGTGCCAGCAGCTTAGGACGGAACACTGAAGCTTTCTTT. Translation: CASSLGRNTEAFF. The full variable domain, its missing parts supplied by reference TRBV28 and TRBJ1-1, is DVKVTQSSRYLVKRTGEKVFLECVQDMDHENMFWYRQDPGLGLRLIYFSYDVKMKEKGDIPEGYSVSREKKERFSLILESASTNQTSMYLCASSLGRNTEAFFGQGTRLTVV.

The chain recombines TRBV9 with TRBJ1-1; D call uncertain. V was trimmed by 4 bases and J by 4 bases, leaving 14 bases between them. This CDR3 spans 14 amino acids. Per the germline V gene, CDR1 is SGDLS and CDR2 is YYNGEE. The CDR3 DNA follows: TGTGCCAGCAGCCTCCACCCGGTAGGCACTGAAGCTTTCTTT. This sequence encodes CASSLHPVGTEAFF.

This clonotype was counted at least ten times. The J gene is TRBJ2-3, the V gene TRBV28; TRBD2 matches 8 bases. After removal of 6 bases from V and 4 bases from J, the junction contained 12 bases not matched to a gene. Germline V gene lookup returns CDR1 MDHEN and CDR2 SYDVKM. The CDR3 contains 16 residues. Written as DNA, the CDR3 is TGTGCCAGCAGCCCTACCAGCGGGAGTAGCCCAGATACGCAGTATTTT. Protein sequence: CASSPTSGSSPDTQYF.

This clonotype was counted between two and nine times. The gene calls are TRBV19 and TRBJ2-5; D is unresolved. The germline CDR1 and CDR2 sequences are LNHDA and SQIVND (reference sequence). The CDR3 covers 12 residues. V shed 8 bases and J shed 5 bases, with 12 bases lying between them. CDR3 residues: CASSGTRETQYF. CDR3 in DNA: TGTGCCAGTTCCGGAACCAGGGAGACCCAGTACTTC.

The chain is built from TRBV12-3 or TRBV12-4 and TRBJ2-2, with D possibly matching TRBD1 (5 bases). V lost 4 bases to trimming and J lost 4 bases, with 19 bases between them. The CDR3 has 17 residues. In DNA form, the CDR3 reads TGTGCCAGCAGTTCCGCCGGTGGGGCTCGGTTCACCGGGGAGCTGTTTTTT. Its translation is CASSSAGGARFTGELFF.

CDR3 DNA: TGTGCCAGCAGCCAAACTCCCGGAGGACAGGATGGCTACACCTTC. Amino acids: CASSQTPGGQDGYTF. This chain joins TRBV3-1 and TRBJ1-2; 7 bases are shared with TRBD1. Germline CDR1 reads LGHDT; CDR2 reads YNNKEL (reference sequence). This CDR3 spans 15 amino acids. With 2 bases clipped from V and 6 bases from J, the junction kept 9 bases outside the gene matches.

This chain joins TRBV7-9 and TRBJ2-2; either TRBD1 or TRBD2 may supply D (6 bases each). Trimming took 5 bases from V and 7 from J, leaving 8 bases between them. Germline V gene data show CDR1 as SEHNR and CDR2 as FQNEAQ (reference sequence). CDR3 length equals 12 residues. CDR3 in amino acids: CASSGGLGELFF. The CDR3 nucleotides are TGTGCCAGCAGCGGGGGGCTCGGGGAGCTGTTTTTT. The full variable domain, its missing parts supplied by reference TRBV7-9 and TRBJ2-2, is DTGVSQNPRHKITKRGQNVTFRCDPISEHNRLYWYRQTLGQGPEFLTYFQNEAQLEKSRLLSDRFSAERPKGSFSTLEIQRTEQGDSAMYLCASSGGLGELFFGEGSRLTVL.

This clonotype has only a few counts. This rearrangement joins TRBV6-2 or TRBV6-3 to TRBJ2-2; D possibly corresponds to TRBD2 (5 bases). The CDR3 has 13 residues. The V gene's germline CDR1 is MNHEY and CDR2 SVGEGT. Trimming shortened V by 2 bases and J by 5 bases, and 6 bases separated the two germline ends. DNA for the CDR3: TGTGCCAGCAGTTACGGGAGAACCGGGGAGCTGTTTTTT. It codes for CASSYGRTGELFF.

In its sample, this clonotype was seen a few times. This rearrangement joins TRBV20-1 to TRBJ2-5; D uncertain. CDR3 size: 13 residues. The germline V gene encodes CDR1 DFQATT and CDR2 SNEGSKA (reference sequence). The ends were cut back, 3 bases at V and 1 base at J, with 9 bases in the middle. The CDR3 spells CSASEKGQETQYF. The DNA of the CDR3 is TGCAGTGCTAGTGAGAAGGGCCAAGAGACCCAGTACTTC.

The rearrangement links TRBV2 to TRBJ2-7; D is possibly TRBD1 or TRBD2 (5 bases each). Trimming pared 5 bases from V and 3 bases from J, leaving 17 bases between. The germline V gene has CDR1 SNHLY and CDR2 FYNNEI. The length of the CDR3 is 15 residues. In DNA form, the CDR3 reads TGTGCCAGCAGTCGTGGCGCAGGGAGCATCTACGAGCAGTACTTC. It encodes CASSRGAGSIYEQYF.

This clonotype has ten or more counts. The chain combines TRBV15 with TRBJ2-5; D gene ambiguous. This CDR3 contains 15 residues. V lost 8 bases and J lost 0, with 16 bases in between. CDR1 and CDR2 (germline): LNHNV, YYDKDF (reference sequence). The CDR3 sequence is CATSLVPLYQETQYF. In DNA form, the CDR3 reads TGTGCCACCTCCCTGGTACCACTGTACCAAGAGACCCAGTACTTC.

This clonotype has more than one count but fewer than ten. The chain combines TRBV7-9 with TRBJ1-3; no reliable D call. CDR1 and CDR2 (germline): SEHNR, FQNEAQ (reference sequence). The CDR3 contains 12 residues. V lost 5 bases and J 0 bases, leaving 2 bases between the germline ends. This CDR3 is CASSNSGNTIYF. Here the CDR3 DNA reads TGTGCCAGCAGCAACTCTGGAAACACCATATATTTT. The full variable domain, its missing parts supplied by reference TRBV7-9 and TRBJ1-3, is DTGVSQNPRHKITKRGQNVTFRCDPISEHNRLYWYRQTLGQGPEFLTYFQNEAQLEKSRLLSDRFSAERPKGSFSTLEIQRTEQGDSAMYLCASSNSGNTIYFGEGSWLTVV.

In its sample, this clonotype was seen a few times. The chain carries TRBV6-5 and TRBJ2-1; D is unresolved. This CDR3 has 11 amino acids. The V gene's germline CDR1 is MNHEY and CDR2 SVGAGI. The CDR3 here is CAAFGDNEQFF. The CDR3, as DNA: TGTGCGGCCTTTGGCGACAATGAGCAGTTCTTC.